The rows below give T cell receptor beta chains drawn from one sample of a study of control samples from healthy donors and cancer patients. The method was immunoSEQ multiplex PCR; TCRdb's version includes in-frame clones alone and lacks a portion of them. This table has 85,000 to 95,000 clones, approximately 78% appearing once. Sequencing was done on a sample of blood. Receptors originate from a woman aged 55-70 years in good health. CDR3s include the opening cysteine and the closing phenylalanine or tryptophan. The order of the fields is clone size, V gene, J gene, D gene, CDR3 protein, CDR3 DNA. A D gene is named only where the DNA matches it firmly. Some rows have no size entry. The others give once, few or many, or a class for an expanded clone.

>NA|TRBV6-1|TRBJ1-3|NA
CASSEWVGNTIYF
TGTGCCAGCAGTGAATGGGTCGGAAACACCATATATTTT
>NA|TRBV13|TRBJ2-6|NA
CASSLNGRVVSGANVLTF
TGTGCCAGCAGCTTAAACGGCAGGGTAGTCTCCGGGGCCAACGTCCTGACTTTC
>NA|TRBV6-5|TRBJ1-1|NA
CASSYSTGLNTEAFF
TGTGCCAGCAGTTACTCAACAGGGTTGAACACTGAAGCTTTCTTT
>NA|TRBV28|TRBJ2-1|TRBD2
CASSFPGITSPSGTYNEQFF
TGTGCCAGCAGTTTCCCCGGGATAACTAGTCCTAGCGGGACCTACAATGAGCAGTTCTTC
>NA|TRBV27|TRBJ1-2|NA
CASSLSMTAGFRGYTF
TGTGCCAGCAGTTTATCGATGACCGCAGGGTTTCGGGGCTACACCTTC
>NA|TRBV5-1|TRBJ2-7|NA
CASSEGQPREQYF
TGCGCCAGCAGCGAAGGACAGCCGAGGGAGCAGTACTTC
>NA|TRBV5-1|TRBJ2-7|TRBD2
CASSLESGVGYEQYF
TGCGCCAGCAGCTTGGAGAGCGGGGTAGGGTACGAGCAGTACTTC
>NA|TRBV6-5|TRBJ2-7|TRBD1
CASRGTGYYEQYF
TGTGCCAGCCGCGGGACAGGGTACTACGAGCAGTACTTC
>NA|TRBV6-5|TRBJ2-6|NA
CATTLASAGANVLTF
TGTGCCACAACCTTAGCAAGTGCTGGGGCCAACGTCCTGACTTTC
>NA|TRBV29-1|TRBJ1-2|NA
CSVEHSSNYGYTF
TGCAGCGTTGAGCACAGTTCTAACTATGGCTACACCTTC
>once|TRBV12-5|TRBJ1-4|NA
CASGQGATNEKLFF
TGTGCTAGTGGCCAGGGAGCAACTAATGAAAAACTGTTTTTT
>NA|TRBV3-1/TRBV3-2|TRBJ1-3|NA
CASSYRTAYFSGNTIYF
TGTGCCAGCAGCTACAGGACAGCCTATTTCTCTGGAAACACCATATATTTT
>NA|TRBV2|TRBJ2-1|TRBD2
CASSSLAGDNEQFF
TGTGCCAGCAGTTCACTAGCGGGGGATAATGAGCAGTTCTTC
>NA|TRBV18|TRBJ2-2|TRBD2
CASSQGLAGDTGELFF
TGTGCCAGCTCTCAGGGACTAGCGGGAGATACCGGGGAGCTGTTTTTT
>NA|TRBV3-1/TRBV3-2|TRBJ2-1|NA
CASGRAYNEQFF
TGTGCCAGCGGGCGGGCCTACAATGAGCAGTTCTTC
>NA|TRBV5-4|TRBJ1-4|NA
CASSDGPTNEKLFF
TGTGCCAGCAGCGACGGGCCTACTAATGAAAAACTGTTTTTT
>once|TRBV27|TRBJ2-3|NA
CASSLRGLISTQYF
TGTGCCAGCAGTTTGCGGGGGCTGATTTCTACGCAGTATTTT
>few|TRBV15|TRBJ1-4|NA
CATSSGSGDPRNEKLFF
TGTGCCACCAGCAGTGGGTCGGGGGACCCACGTAATGAAAAACTGTTTTTT
>NA|TRBV6-5|TRBJ1-3|NA
CASYLGQSGNTIYF
TGTGCCAGCTATTTAGGGCAATCTGGAAACACCATATATTTT
>NA|TRBV19|TRBJ1-2|NA
CASSSGVYGYTF
TGTGCCAGTAGTTCGGGGGTCTATGGCTACACCTTC
>once|TRBV20-1|TRBJ2-1|NA
CSASLNEQFF
TGCAGTGCTTCCCTCAATGAGCAGTTCTTC
>NA|TRBV11-2|TRBJ1-2|NA
CADGQLTTTF
TGTGCCGACGGACAGCTCACCACCACCTTC
>NA|TRBV24-1|TRBJ2-3|NA
CATREHDLRPSTDTQYF
TGTGCCACCAGGGAACACGACTTAAGACCTAGCACAGATACGCAGTATTTT
>NA|TRBV7-2|TRBJ1-1|NA
CASSLKATYEAFF
TGTGCCAGCAGCTTAAAAGCGACGTATGAAGCTTTCTTT
>NA|TRBV6-1|TRBJ2-3|NA
CASSESSDTQYF
TGTGCCAGCAGTGAGAGTTCAGATACGCAGTATTTT
>NA|TRBV19|TRBJ2-7|TRBD1
CASSKGQNYEQYF
TGTGCCAGTAGTAAGGGACAGAACTACGAGCAGTACTTC
>NA|TRBV6-2/TRBV6-3|TRBJ1-2|NA
CASSYPDEGYTF
TGTGCCAGCAGTTACCCCGATGAAGGCTACACCTTC
>NA|TRBV7-8|TRBJ1-2|TRBD1
CASSRRDRTFIHYGYTF
TGTGCCAGCAGTCGGCGGGACAGAACCTTTATTCACTATGGCTACACCTTC
>NA|TRBV7-2|TRBJ1-2|NA
CASSPEGGGEGYTF
TGTGCCAGCAGTCCTGAGGGGGGTGGAGAGGGCTACACCTTC
>NA|TRBV7-9|TRBJ1-1|TRBD1
CASSGRDPGQGRMSEAFF
TGTGCCAGCAGCGGACGAGATCCGGGACAGGGCAGGATGTCTGAAGCTTTCTTT
>NA|TRBV11-2|TRBJ2-2|NA
CASSRSTGELFF
TGTGCCAGCAGCCGAAGCACCGGGGAGCTGTTTTTT
>NA|TRBV18|TRBJ2-1|TRBD2
CASSLTSGRANNEQFF
TGTGCCAGCTCACTTACTAGCGGGAGGGCCAACAATGAGCAGTTCTTC
>NA|TRBV9|TRBJ2-1|NA
CASSVQGSSYNEQFF
TGTGCCAGCAGCGTGCAGGGAAGCTCCTACAATGAGCAGTTCTTC
>NA|TRBV4-3|TRBJ1-2|NA
CASSQDGGLRYGYTF
TGCGCCAGCAGCCAAGATGGAGGGTTACGCTATGGCTACACCTTC
>once|TRBV5-6|TRBJ2-3|TRBD2
CASSLGTAGGSLDTQYF
TGTGCCAGCAGCTTGGGTACAGCGGGGGGTTCACTAGATACGCAGTATTTT
>NA|TRBV5-4|TRBJ2-1|NA
CASSQGGGNEQFF
TGTGCCAGCAGCCAAGGGGGGGGCAATGAGCAGTTCTTC
>NA|TRBV7-2|TRBJ1-5|NA
CASSLKGVNQPQHF
TGTGCCAGCAGCTTAAAGGGGGTCAATCAGCCCCAGCATTTT
>NA|TRBV5-1|TRBJ1-1|NA
CASSQTENTEAFF
TGCGCCAGCAGCCAGACAGAGAACACTGAAGCTTTCTTT
>NA|TRBV6-4|TRBJ2-2|NA
CASSVGGANTGELFF
TGTGCCAGCAGTGTGGGCGGCGCGAACACCGGGGAGCTGTTTTTT
>NA|TRBV5-5|TRBJ2-7|NA
CASSPGTPTYEQYF
TGTGCCAGCAGCCCAGGGACACCTACCTACGAGCAGTACTTC
>few|TRBV11-2|TRBJ1-6|NA
CASSLGWDAGSPLHF
TGTGCCAGCAGCTTAGGGTGGGACGCGGGTTCACCCCTCCACTTT
>NA|TRBV28|TRBJ2-1|TRBD1
CASSRDRGTYNEQFF
TGTGCCAGCAGTAGAGACAGGGGGACTTACAATGAGCAGTTCTTC
>NA|TRBV6-6|TRBJ1-4|NA
CASSYGGRLNEKLFF
TGTGCCAGCAGTTACGGCGGCCGGTTGAATGAAAAACTGTTTTTT
>NA|TRBV28|TRBJ2-7|NA
CASSWTYEQYF
TGTGCCAGCAGTTGGACCTACGAGCAGTACTTC
>once|TRBV18|TRBJ1-6|NA
CASSPQGNNSPLHF
TGTGCCAGCTCACCACAGGGAAATAATTCACCCCTCCACTTT
>once|TRBV18|TRBJ1-1|TRBD1
CASSPPTGGGEAFF
TGTGCCAGCTCACCACCTACAGGGGGAGGTGAAGCTTTCTTT
>NA|TRBV7-2|TRBJ1-1|NA
CASSLGGFRKNTEAFF
TGTGCCAGCAGCTTAGGGGGATTCCGAAAGAACACTGAAGCTTTCTTT
>NA|TRBV27|TRBJ2-7|TRBD1
CASSHRDRDYEQYF
TGTGCCAGCAGTCACCGGGACAGGGACTACGAGCAGTACTTC